This TCR beta chain was recovered during a study of T cells in Graves' hyperthyroidism and ophthalmopathy. In this sample, this clonotype turned up a few times. Calling Graves' hyperthyroidism stable meant ophthalmopathy did not progress within 18 months. Amplified TCR beta CDR3 regions derived from RNA transcripts. The HTBI primer set served for first-round RT-PCR of the TCR CDR3. TCRdb re-called the multiplex PCR reads with MiXCR, one entry per CDR3 protein. This sample has just under 750,000 distinct CDR3 sequences, with roughly a third found just once. The CDR3 spans 15 residues. After removal of 2 bases from V and 1 base from J, the junction contained 4 bases not matched to a gene.

V and J are TRBV12-3 or TRBV12-4 and TRBJ2-7, with 8 bases matching TRBD1. The specimen sequenced was blood. The source of this sequence is a woman in her thirties or forties with Graves' hyperthyroidism. The CDR3 nucleotides are TGTGCCAGCAGTTTATGGACAGGGTCATCCTACGAGCAGTACTTC. Translated, it gives CASSLWTGSSYEQYF.